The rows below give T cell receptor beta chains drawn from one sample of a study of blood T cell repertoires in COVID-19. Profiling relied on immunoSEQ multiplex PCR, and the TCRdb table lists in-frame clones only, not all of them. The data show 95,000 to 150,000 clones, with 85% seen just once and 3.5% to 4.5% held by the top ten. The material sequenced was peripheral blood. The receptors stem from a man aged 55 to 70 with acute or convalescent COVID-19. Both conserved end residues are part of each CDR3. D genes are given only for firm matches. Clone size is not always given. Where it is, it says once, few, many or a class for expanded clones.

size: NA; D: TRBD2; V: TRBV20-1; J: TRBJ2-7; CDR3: CSASRSSGTHEQYF; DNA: TGCAGTGCTAGTCGAAGTAGCGGGACCCACGAGCAGTACTTC
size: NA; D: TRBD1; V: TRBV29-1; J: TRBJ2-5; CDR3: CSCTKIFGTGGQETQYF; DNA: TGCAGCTGTACTAAAATATTCGGGACAGGGGGCCAAGAGACCCAGTACTTC
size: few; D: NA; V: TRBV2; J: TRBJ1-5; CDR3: CASTGDNQPQHF; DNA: TGTGCCAGCACAGGGGACAATCAGCCCCAGCATTTT
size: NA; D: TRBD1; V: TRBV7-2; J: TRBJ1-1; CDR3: CASSRPGTVEAFF; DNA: TGTGCCAGCAGCAGACCCGGGACAGTTGAAGCTTTCTTT
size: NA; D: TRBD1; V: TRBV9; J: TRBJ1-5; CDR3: CASSATGGGQPQHF; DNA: TGTGCCAGCAGCGCTACAGGGGGCGGGCAGCCCCAGCATTTT
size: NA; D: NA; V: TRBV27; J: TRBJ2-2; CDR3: CASSLGQNTGELFF; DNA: TGTGCCAGCAGTTTAGGGCAGAACACCGGGGAGCTGTTTTTT
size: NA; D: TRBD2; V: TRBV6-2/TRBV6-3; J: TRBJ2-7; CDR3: CASSYPTSGRDSYEQYF; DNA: TGTGCCAGCAGTTACCCTACTAGCGGGAGGGACTCCTACGAGCAGTACTTC
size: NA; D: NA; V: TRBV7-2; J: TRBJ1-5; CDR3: CASSSQGTGNQPQHF; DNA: TGTGCCAGCAGCTCACAGGGTACGGGCAATCAGCCCCAGCATTTT
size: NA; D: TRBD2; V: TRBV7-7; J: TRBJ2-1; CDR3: CASSLREGYYNEQFF; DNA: TGTGCTAGCAGCCTCCGGGAGGGCTACTACAATGAGCAGTTCTTC
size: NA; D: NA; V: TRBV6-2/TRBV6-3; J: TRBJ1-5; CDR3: CASSYSIVPSSGGNQPQHF; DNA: TGTGCCAGCAGTTACTCGATTGTCCCCTCTTCGGGAGGCAATCAGCCCCAGCATTTT
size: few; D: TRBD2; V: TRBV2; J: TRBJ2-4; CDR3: CASSGDSGRQNIQYF; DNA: TGTGCCAGCAGTGGGGATAGCGGGAGGCAAAACATTCAGTACTTC
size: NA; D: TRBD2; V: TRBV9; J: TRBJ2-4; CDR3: CASSPPSSGGGSIQYF; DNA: TGTGCCAGCAGCCCCCCAAGTTCGGGAGGAGGGAGCATTCAGTACTTC
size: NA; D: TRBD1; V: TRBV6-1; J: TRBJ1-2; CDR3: CASSESPGTGGRGYTF; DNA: TGTGCCAGCAGTGAAAGTCCCGGGACAGGGGGCCGTGGCTACACCTTC
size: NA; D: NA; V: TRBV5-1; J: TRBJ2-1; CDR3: CASSPLFAIDEQFF; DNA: TGCGCCAGCAGCCCGCTTTTCGCGATAGATGAGCAGTTCTTC
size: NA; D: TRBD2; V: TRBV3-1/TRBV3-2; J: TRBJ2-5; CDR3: CASSPRGLAEETQYF; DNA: TGTGCCAGCAGCCCACGGGGACTAGCGGAAGAGACCCAGTACTTC
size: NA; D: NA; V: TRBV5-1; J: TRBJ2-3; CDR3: CASSLLEETDTQYF; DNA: TGCGCCAGCAGCTTGCTCGAGGAGACAGATACGCAGTATTTT
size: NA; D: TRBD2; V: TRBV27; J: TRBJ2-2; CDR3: CASSLSVGGLTGELFF; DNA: TGTGCCAGCAGTTTATCGGTGGGAGGGCTCACCGGGGAGCTGTTTTTT
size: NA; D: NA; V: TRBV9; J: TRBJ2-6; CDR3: CASSVGTGANVLTF; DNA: TGTGCCAGCAGCGTAGGTACAGGGGCCAACGTCCTGACTTTC
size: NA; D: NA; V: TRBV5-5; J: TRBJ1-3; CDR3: CASSLGQSSGNTIYF; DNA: TGTGCCAGCAGCTTGGGCCAGTCTTCTGGAAACACCATATATTTT
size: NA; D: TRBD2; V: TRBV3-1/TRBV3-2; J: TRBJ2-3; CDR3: CASSRTSGTDTQYF; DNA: TGTGCCAGCAGCCGGACTAGCGGGACAGATACGCAGTATTTT
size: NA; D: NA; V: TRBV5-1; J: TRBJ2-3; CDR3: CASSLLGSSSTDTQYF; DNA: TGCGCCAGCAGCTTGCTCGGGTCTTCTAGCACAGATACGCAGTATTTT